The 13 T cell receptor beta chains below were found in one sample sequenced in a study of cytomegalovirus exposure and HLA in healthy donors. The PCR had 60 Vbeta and 13 Jbeta primers. Sequenced by immunoSEQ multiplex PCR; TCRdb stores in-frame clones only, minus some. The profile covers some 110,000 clones, with over 65% appearing a single time and more than 6.5% taken by the ten largest. Sample: PBMCs. All receptors come from a woman aged 40 to 49 in good health and CMV-seropositive.

This clone has only a few counts. V is TRBV7-8 and J is TRBJ2-1, with D unclear. The CDR3 consists of 13 residues. V was trimmed by 2 bases and J by 6 bases, leaving 8 bases between them. Per the germline V gene, CDR1 is SGHVS and CDR2 is FQNEAQ. This chain's CDR3 is CASSLFMANEQFF. The DNA of the CDR3 is TGTGCCAGCAGCTTATTCATGGCCAATGAGCAGTTCTTC.

This clone was found a few times. V is TRBV29-1 and J is TRBJ1-4; no clear D gene. Trimming removed 4 bases from V and 6 bases from J, with 9 bases in between. The germline V gene has CDR1 SQVTM and CDR2 ANQGSEA. There are 12 residues in the CDR3. Here the CDR3 DNA reads TGCAGCGTTGTGCAGGCTGATGAAAAACTGTTTTTT. Protein: CSVVQADEKLFF. Looking up the rest from reference TRBV29-1 and TRBJ1-4 gives the full variable domain: SAVISQKPSRDICQRGTSLTIQCQVDSQVTMMFWYRQQPGQSLTLIATANQGSEATYESGFVIDKFPISRPNLTFSTLTVSNMSPEDSSIYLCSVVQADEKLFFGSGTQLSVL.

The V call is TRBV12-5, the J call TRBJ2-3; TRBD2 aligns across 8 bases. Germline CDR1 LGHNT, CDR2 FRNRAP. CDR3 size: 15 residues. V trimming: 6 bases; J trimming: 2 bases; junction bases outside the gene matches: 7. The chain's CDR3 is CASGAAGGPTDTQYF. The CDR3 DNA follows: TGTGCTAGTGGGGCGGCGGGGGGCCCCACAGATACGCAGTATTTT.

This chain connects TRBV6-1 to TRBJ1-3; D gene uncertain. CDR3 length: 15 amino acids. V was shortened by 2 bases and J by 0 bases, with 8 bases between the two germline ends. Germline CDR1 reads MNHNS; CDR2 reads SASEGT. The chain's CDR3 is CASSERVSSGNTIYF. The CDR3 DNA sequence: TGTGCCAGCAGTGAACGGGTTAGCTCTGGAAACACCATATATTTT.

V is TRBV5-1 and J is TRBJ1-2; possible D gene TRBD1, 6 bases. The CDR3 totals 16 residues. V was clipped by 4 bases and J by 2 bases, with 18 bases between them. Per the germline V gene, CDR1 is SGHRS and CDR2 is YFSETQ. The CDR3 DNA reads TGCGCCAGCAGCCACGACAGTGCGGGGGCGAACTATGGCTACACCTTC. This sequence encodes CASSHDSAGANYGYTF.

J is TRBJ2-3 and V is TRBV27, with 12 nucleotides matching TRBD2. CDR3 size: 15 residues. The germline V gene has CDR1 MNHEY and CDR2 SMNVEV (reference sequence). V dropped 5 bases and J dropped 4; count of bases not matched to a gene: 4. The chain's CDR3 is CASSPRLAGADTQYF. The CDR3, as DNA: TGTGCCAGCAGTCCACGACTAGCGGGAGCAGATACGCAGTATTTT.

J is TRBJ1-2 and V is TRBV27; TRBD1 aligns across 8 bases. The trim removed 3 bases at V and 4 bases at J, leaving 4 bases unmatched. CDR3 size: 14 residues. Germline V gives CDR1 MNHEY, CDR2 SMNVEV (reference sequence). The CDR3: CASSLTGEGYGYTF. The DNA for the CDR3 is TGTGCCAGCAGTTTGACAGGGGAAGGCTATGGCTACACCTTC.

This clone was picked up a small number of times. The chain has TRBV2 and TRBJ1-1, with D uncertain. The CDR3 spans 14 residues. Germline CDR1 SNHLY, CDR2 FYNNEI. V was trimmed by 1 base and J by 0 bases, leaving 6 bases between them. CDR3 in DNA: TGTGCCAGCAGTGAAGAGTACATGAACACTGAAGCTTTCTTT. It encodes CASSEEYMNTEAFF.

There are a few counts of this clone. The chain uses TRBV28 and TRBJ2-3, with TRBD2 matching 8 bases. CDR3 length: 15 amino acids. The J segment lost 7 bases and the V segment lost 4 bases, leaving 10 bases of the junction unmatched. Germline lookup yields CDR1 MDHEN and CDR2 SYDVKM. This chain's CDR3 is CASSSDSGAQHTQYF. Here the CDR3 DNA reads TGTGCCAGCAGTTCAGATAGCGGGGCCCAGCATACGCAGTATTTT.

The gene calls are TRBV5-1 and TRBJ2-1, with D maybe TRBD2 (6 bases). This CDR3 has 15 amino acids. The V gene's germline CDR1 is SGHRS and CDR2 YFSETQ. V was clipped by 3 bases and J by 5 bases, with 15 bases between them. The CDR3 is CASSSGRGFHNEQFF. The DNA for the CDR3 is TGCGCCAGCAGCTCGGGGCGGGGTTTCCACAATGAGCAGTTCTTC. Full variable domain (rest looked up from reference TRBV5-1 and TRBJ2-1): KAGVTQTPRYLIKTRGQQVTLSCSPISGHRSVSWYQQTPGQGLQFLFEYFSETQRNKGNFPGRFSGRQFSNSRSEMNVSTLELGDSALYLCASSSGRGFHNEQFFGPGTRLTVL.

J is TRBJ1-3 and V is TRBV29-1; D is uncertain. CDR1 SQVTM and CDR2 ANQGSEA come from the germline V gene. The CDR3 runs to 11 residues. Deletions cut 1 base from V and 8 bases from J, with 6 bases between. As DNA, the CDR3 is TGCAGCGTTGAAGTAGGAGACACCATATATTTT. The encoded protein is CSVEVGDTIYF.

This clone was seen once. The chain links TRBV2 to TRBJ1-4, with 9 bases that match TRBD1. Germline V CDR1 and CDR2: SNHLY, FYNNEI. The length of the CDR3 is 13 residues. The J segment lost 6 bases and the V segment lost 6 bases, leaving 2 bases of the junction unmatched. The CDR3 region is CASRTGGYEKLFF. The CDR3 nucleotides are TGTGCCAGCAGGACAGGGGGTTATGAAAAACTGTTTTTT.

The chain recombines TRBV6-5 with TRBJ2-1; a possible D gene is TRBD2 (5 bases). CDR1 and CDR2 from the germline V gene are MNHEY and SVGAGI. The V and J ends lost 7 bases and 10 bases respectively, with 20 bases between them. This CDR3 contains 14 residues. The CDR3 here is CASTPPGNSREQFF. The CDR3 DNA reads as TGTGCCAGCACTCCACCGGGAAACAGCAGGGAGCAGTTCTTC.